These 21 T cell receptor beta chains were all obtained from the same sample, sequenced in a study of breast tumors, draining lymph nodes, adjacent tissues. TCRdb analysed the multiplex PCR reads with MiXCR anew, one entry per CDR3 protein. The sample consists of 84,000 or so distinct CDR3 sequences, roughly 29% of them appearing once. Axillary draining lymph nodes of breast cancer patients supplied the node samples. Sample: axillary lymph node tissue. The receptors derive from a female donor with breast cancer. Some clones in this sample may be carry-over from other donors' samples.

The chain couples TRBV20-1 to TRBJ1-2; no clear D gene. V was clipped by 5 bases and J by 3 bases, with 16 bases between them. This CDR3 contains 14 residues. CDR1 and CDR2 (germline): DFQATT, SNEGSKA (reference sequence). CDR3 amino acids: CSAGRPTGHYGYTF. The CDR3 nucleotides are TGCAGTGCTGGCAGGCCGACGGGTCACTATGGCTACACCTTC.

The rearrangement uses TRBV15 and TRBJ2-7, with D perhaps TRBD2 (6 bases). V lost 3 bases and J lost 7, with 13 bases in between. Germline V CDR1 and CDR2: LNHNV, YYDKDF (reference sequence). There are 13 residues in the CDR3. CDR3 in amino acids: CATSSDGAGEQYF. CDR3 DNA: TGTGCCACCAGCAGCGATGGTGCGGGAGAGCAGTACTTC.

This clonotype came up many times. The rearrangement uses TRBV5-6 and TRBJ2-5; D ambiguous. CDR1 SGHDT and CDR2 YYEEEE come from the germline V gene. The CDR3 extends over 17 amino acids. V lost 2 bases, J lost 1 base, and 18 bases lay in between. As DNA, the CDR3 is TGTGCCAGCAGCTTACCCTCTCGAGCTTCCCGCCAAGAGACCCAGTACTTC. This gives the protein CASSLPSRASRQETQYF.

This clonotype was observed at least ten times. One base away lies a much larger clone, so this may be a sequencing read error. The V call is TRBV20-1, the J call TRBJ2-2, with D tentatively TRBD2 (6 bases). Trimming left V 0 bases short and J 4 bases short, with 15 bases between. The V gene's germline CDR1 is DFQATT and CDR2 SNEGSKA (reference sequence). This CDR3 has 16 amino acids. CDR3 loop: CSARDHGGATTGELFF. Here the CDR3 DNA reads TGCAGTGCTAGAGATCACGGGGGAGCGACCACCGGGGAGCTGTTTTTT.

In this sample, this clonotype turned up many times. This chain links TRBV18 with TRBJ2-7, with 10 nucleotides matching TRBD1. The ends lost 4 bases at V and 5 bases at J; junction bases unmatched: 8. Germline V lookup: CDR1 KGHSH, CDR2 LQKENI. This CDR3 is built from 15 residues. For the CDR3, the DNA is TGTGCCAGCTCACGGACCTCGACAGGGGGCGACGAGCAGTACTTC. This codes for CASSRTSTGGDEQYF.

This clonotype came up many times. V usage is TRBV7-2 and J usage is TRBJ2-1, with D possibly matching TRBD2 (7 bases). This CDR3 contains 15 residues. V lost 6 bases to trimming and J lost 7 bases, with 19 bases between them. CDR1 and CDR2 (germline): SGHTA, FQGNSA. The CDR3 loop is CASSSEGGQGNEQFF. CDR3 coding DNA: TGTGCCAGCAGTTCTGAGGGGGGGCAGGGAAATGAGCAGTTCTTC.

This clonotype was recorded at least ten times. This chain joins TRBV27 and TRBJ2-3; unclear D gene. CDR1 MNHEY and CDR2 SMNVEV come from the germline V gene (reference sequence). The length of the CDR3 is 11 residues. V was shortened by 10 bases and J by 0 bases, with 5 bases between the two germline ends. The CDR3 DNA is TGTGCCACTCTCAGCACAGATACGCAGTATTTT. This gives the protein CATLSTDTQYF.

This clonotype showed up many times. The junction departs from germline at one end; a sequencing error may be responsible. This chain uses TRBV7-2 with TRBJ2-3; 12 bases fit TRBD2. Germline values: CDR1 SGHTA, CDR2 FQGNSA. This CDR3 comprises 17 residues. The CDR3 loop reads CASTLGHTSGRTDTQYF. DNA of the CDR3: TGTGCCAGCACCTTAGGCCATACTAGCGGGAGGACAGATACGCAGTATTTT.

In its sample, this clonotype was seen a few times. This chain uses TRBV2 with TRBJ1-6; D not resolved. CDR1 and CDR2 (germline): SNHLY, FYNNEI. V lost 4 bases and J 14 bases, leaving 9 bases between the germline ends. This CDR3 comprises 11 residues. CDR3: CASSVFSALHF. The CDR3 DNA sequence: TGTGCCAGCAGTGTTTTCTCGGCCCTCCACTTT.

This clonotype was found many times. The gene calls are TRBV6-6 and TRBJ1-6; D gene uncertain. The CDR3 spans 15 residues. Trimming left V 5 bases short and J 10 bases short, with 18 bases between. Germline loops: CDR1 MNHNY, CDR2 SVGAGI (reference sequence). The CDR3 spells CASSPRTANGSPLHF. For the CDR3, the DNA is TGTGCCAGCAGTCCAAGAACGGCAAATGGATCACCCCTCCACTTT.

This clonotype was found many times. The chain couples TRBV30 to TRBJ2-4; 10 nucleotides align to TRBD2. V shed 2 bases, J shed 8 bases, and the junction held 6 bases outside the gene matches. This CDR3 is 14 amino acids long. Germline-derived CDR1 and CDR2 are GTSNPN and SVGIG (reference sequence). CDR3 in DNA: TGTGCCTGGAGTCTAGCGGGAGTTTGGTACATTCAGTACTTC. Translated: CAWSLAGVWYIQYF.

About this clonotype: With a much larger clone just one base away, this may be a read error. The gene calls are TRBV6-6 and TRBJ2-7; D may be TRBD1 or TRBD2 (5 bases each). V lost 6 bases and J lost 6, with 18 bases in between. Germline CDR1 reads MNHNY; CDR2 reads SVGAGI (reference sequence). The CDR3 has 14 residues. The CDR3 loop is CASRRGDRLREQYF. The CDR3 nucleotides are TGTGCCAGCAGACGAGGGGACCGTCTCCGCGAGCAGTACTTC.

This clonotype was found many times. The V call is TRBV12-3 or TRBV12-4, the J call TRBJ1-2; D is unresolved. The CDR3 has 14 residues. Trimming removed 2 bases at V and 8 bases at J, with 15 bases between. The CDR3 protein is CASSLNGLLIGYTF. DNA for the CDR3: TGTGCCAGCAGTTTAAATGGACTGCTGATCGGCTACACCTTC.

In the case of this clonotype: A much larger clone differs by one base, so this may be a read error. The chain has TRBV3-1 and TRBJ2-1, with D perhaps assigned TRBD1 or TRBD2 (5 bases each). V was clipped by 4 bases and J by 2 bases, with 12 bases between them. The CDR3 runs 15 residues. Germline lookup yields CDR1 LGHDT and CDR2 YNNKEL (reference sequence). Here the CDR3 DNA reads TGTGCCAGCAGCCTCGGGGCGGTCCCCTACAATGAGCAGTTCTTC. Encoded protein: CASSLGAVPYNEQFF.

This clonotype was counted at least ten times. J is TRBJ1-3 and V is TRBV28; D gene ambiguous. Germline assignment: CDR1 MDHEN and CDR2 SYDVKM. Between the trimmed V and J ends, which lost 1 base and 3 bases, there was a span of 4 bases. The CDR3 contains 13 residues. The DNA for the CDR3 is TGTGCCAGCAGTTTATTTGGTGGAAACACCATATATTTT. It yields the protein CASSLFGGNTIYF.

The sample holds a few counts of this clonotype. A clone one base away is much larger, so this may be a read error. This rearrangement joins TRBV5-4 to TRBJ1-2; D unclear. The ends were cut back, 1 base at V and 7 bases at J, with 11 bases in the middle. CDR1 is SGHNT, CDR2 YYREEE, per germline (reference sequence). The CDR3 runs to 13 residues. The CDR3 is CASSLSGSLGYTF. The CDR3, as DNA: TGTGCCAGCAGCTTGTCGGGTTCTCTTGGCTACACCTTC.

Concerning this clonotype: The CDR3 carries no conserved terminal phenylalanine or tryptophan, so it likely arises from a read error. This rearrangement joins TRBV19 to TRBJ1-1; 8 nucleotides match TRBD1. V dropped 3 bases and J dropped 5; count of bases not matched to a gene: 5. Per germline, CDR1 LNHDA and CDR2 SQIVND (reference sequence). There are 14 residues in the CDR3. The CDR3 reads CASSIGTGRTEAFL. In nucleotides, the CDR3 is TGTGCCAGTAGTATCGGGACAGGCAGGACTGAAGCTTTCCTT.

Ten or more counts support this clonotype. V usage is TRBV10-3 and J usage is TRBJ2-7; D uncertain. The V end lost 1 base, the J end lost 2 bases, and 6 bases lay between the germline ends. Germline V gene lookup returns CDR1 ENHRY and CDR2 SYGVKD. The CDR3 has 13 residues. This CDR3 reads CAISEWAAYEQYF. The DNA for the CDR3 is TGTGCCATCAGTGAGTGGGCTGCCTACGAGCAGTACTTC.

This clonotype has a handful of counts. A read error may explain this, as a much larger clone is one base away. The chain is built from TRBV11-3 and TRBJ2-7; D possibly matches TRBD1 or TRBD2 (5 bases each). Trimming removed 0 bases from V and 4 bases from J, with 19 bases in between. The germline V gene has CDR1 SGHNT and CDR2 YENEEA. The CDR3 length is 17 residues. CDR3 sequence: CASSLEMGPKGVYEQYF. The CDR3 DNA is TGTGCCAGCAGCTTAGAAATGGGACCCAAGGGAGTATACGAGCAGTACTTC.

This clonotype was found many times. The chain couples TRBV20-1 to TRBJ1-6; 7 bases align to TRBD1. Germline CDR1 DFQATT, CDR2 SNEGSKA (reference sequence). The CDR3 extends over 13 amino acids. Trimming at V came to 4 bases and at J to 8 bases, leaving 5 bases not matched to a gene. In nucleotides, the CDR3 is TGCAGTGCTACCGGGACAGTAGATTCACCCCTCCACTTT. This encodes CSATGTVDSPLHF.

The V and J genes are TRBV3-1 and TRBJ2-1; a weak D match, TRBD1 (6 bases). The germline gives CDR1 LGHDT, CDR2 YNNKEL (reference sequence). V was pared by 0 bases and J by 2 bases, with 11 bases between. This CDR3 spans 16 amino acids. CDR3 nucleotides: TGTGCCAGCAGCCAAGAGGGTGGGGGCCCCTACAATGAGCAGTTCTTC. Translation gives CASSQEGGGPYNEQFF.